This entry is about one T cell receptor (beta chain). Its antigen is currently unknown. At survey level, the immunoSEQ assay was run in its v3.0 version. Using immunoSEQ multiplex PCR, the repertoire was profiled, and TCRdb retains in-frame clones only, with some absent. The sample holds tens of thousands of clones, 88% seen once. This sample was included in a study of long-term antiretroviral therapy in people with HIV. Whole-study findings and limits: Pre-ART expanded TRB clones stayed dominant throughout, though often decreasing after ART. HIV repertoires spanned tighter CDR3 length ranges than controls did.

J lost 4 bases, V lost 3 bases, and 13 bases had no gene match. The V gene's germline CDR1 is GTSNPN and CDR2 SVGIG (reference sequence). The CDR3 runs to 17 residues. This specimen consisted of unsorted PBMCs, obtained more than 4.4 years after starting antiretroviral therapy. The gene calls are TRBV30 and TRBJ1-5; 9 nucleotides line up with TRBD1. The sequence was collected from a man aged 30-40 years with HIV. The CDR3 DNA is TGTGCCTGGAGCCAGCGGGGACAGGGACGGTGGAATCAGCCCCAGCATTTT. Encoded protein: CAWSQRGQGRWNQPQHF.